This T cell receptor (beta chain) was profiled in a study of radiation and T cells in renal cell carcinoma. Points from the study as a whole: No pretreatment tumor biopsies were available for baseline clonotypes.

About this clone: Its target is not known.

Stated time point: blood 4 weeks post-SBRT, at nephrectomy. As for treatment: 15 Gy SBRT to primary tumor, nephrectomy 4 weeks later. Nephrectomy followed 15 Gy stereotactic body radiation by 4 weeks. Radiation-treated patients gave blood at baseline, week 2 and week 4. Clear cell pathology was present in this patient's renal cell carcinoma. Sequencing used immunoSEQ multiplex PCR; TCRdb keeps in-frame clones, though not all of them. The table lists approximately 83,000 clones, over 80% of them singletons. The V gene end was trimmed by 4 bases and the J gene end by 9 bases; junction bases not matched to a gene: 6. Germline CDR1 is LGHNA and CDR2 is YNFKEQ. This CDR3 has 16 residues.

The V call is TRBV4-2, the J call TRBJ2-2; 15 positions match TRBD2. The source material was blood, sampled from a patient whose treatment included radiotherapy and nephrectomy. This clonotype originated in a man over 45 with renal cell carcinoma. The CDR3 loop reads CASSPWTSGGVRELFF. CDR3 sequence (DNA): TGTGCCAGCAGCCCCTGGACTAGCGGGGGGGTTAGGGAGCTGTTTTTT.